The T cell receptor (beta chain) described here comes from a study of T-cell memory formation after mild COVID-19. Looking at the study overall: Among the donors, TCR clusters were largely specific to each donor. Findings of the study overall: Later expanders leaned CD4+, whereas day 15 to 85 contracting clones were balanced CD4/CD8. Some responding clones appeared in pre-infection memory, suggesting cross-reactive memory joined.

With regard to this clonotype: Its antigen is still unknown.

V lost 2 bases to trimming and J lost 7 bases; unmatched junction nucleotides: 7. The CDR3 spans 15 residues. Constant-segment-primed 5'RACE gave TCR alpha and TCR beta cDNA libraries with sample barcodes and UMIs. TCRdb reprocessed the 5' RACE reads via MiXCR and lists one record per CDR3 protein. The sample holds 530,000 or so distinct CDR3 sequences; roughly 17% are singletons and the top ten take about 7.4%. The chain uses TRBV12-3 or TRBV12-4 and TRBJ1-4; 7 nucleotides line up with TRBD1. This TCR was sampled from an adult woman who had mild COVID-19 (a few samples of this study predate the infection). Cell type and time point are not known. Source material: PBMCs or a T cell subset sorted from them (not recorded which). The CDR3: CASSLSSRGSEKLFF. CDR3 coding DNA: TGTGCCAGCAGTTTATCCTCCAGGGGGTCTGAAAAACTGTTTTTT.